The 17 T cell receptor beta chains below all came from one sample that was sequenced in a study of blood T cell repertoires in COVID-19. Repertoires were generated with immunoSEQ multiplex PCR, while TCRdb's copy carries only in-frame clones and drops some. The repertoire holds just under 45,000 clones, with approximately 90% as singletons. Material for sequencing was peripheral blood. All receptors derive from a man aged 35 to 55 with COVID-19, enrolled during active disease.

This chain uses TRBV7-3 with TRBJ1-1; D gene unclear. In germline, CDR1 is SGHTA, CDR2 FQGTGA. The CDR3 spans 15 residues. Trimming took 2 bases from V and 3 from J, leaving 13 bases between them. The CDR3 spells CASSLEGGQYTEAFF. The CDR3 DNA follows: TGTGCCAGCAGCTTAGAGGGCGGGCAATACACTGAAGCTTTCTTT.

DNA of the CDR3: TGTGCCAGCAGTTTGATACGGGGGGGCACAGATACGCAGTATTTT. It codes for CASSLIRGGTDTQYF. This chain connects TRBV28 to TRBJ2-3; TRBD2 agrees at 7 bases. The CDR3 consists of 15 residues. Germline assignment: CDR1 MDHEN and CDR2 SYDVKM. Unmatched junction bases numbered 4, after V lost 3 bases and J lost 1 base.

CDR3 sequence reads: CASSLAGQGGEKLFF. The CDR3 DNA sequence: TGTGCCAGCAGCTTGGCCGGACAGGGAGGAGAAAAACTGTTTTTT. The rearrangement joins TRBV5-4 to TRBJ1-4, with TRBD1 matching 8 bases. This CDR3 is 15 amino acids long. Germline-derived CDR1 and CDR2 are SGHNT and YYREEE (reference sequence). The V segment lost 0 bases and the J segment 8 bases; nucleotides outside the gene matches: 6.

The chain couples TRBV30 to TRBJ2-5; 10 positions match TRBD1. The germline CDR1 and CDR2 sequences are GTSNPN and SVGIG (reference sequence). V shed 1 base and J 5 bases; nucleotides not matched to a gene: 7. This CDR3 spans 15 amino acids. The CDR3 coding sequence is TGTGCCTGGAGTGGACAGGGGGCGCGTTTCGAGACCCAGTACTTC. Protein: CAWSGQGARFETQYF.

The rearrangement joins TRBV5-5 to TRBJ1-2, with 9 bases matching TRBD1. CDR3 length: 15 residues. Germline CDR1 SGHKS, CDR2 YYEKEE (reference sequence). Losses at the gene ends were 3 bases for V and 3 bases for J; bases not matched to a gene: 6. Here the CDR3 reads CASSWRDRADYGYTF. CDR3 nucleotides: TGTGCCAGCAGCTGGAGGGACAGGGCCGACTATGGCTACACCTTC.

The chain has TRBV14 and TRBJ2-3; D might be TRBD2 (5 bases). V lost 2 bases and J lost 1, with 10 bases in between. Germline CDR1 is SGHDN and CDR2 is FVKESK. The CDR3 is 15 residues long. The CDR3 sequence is CASSQTRLGTDTQYF. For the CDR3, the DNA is TGTGCCAGCAGCCAAACTAGATTGGGCACAGATACGCAGTATTTT.

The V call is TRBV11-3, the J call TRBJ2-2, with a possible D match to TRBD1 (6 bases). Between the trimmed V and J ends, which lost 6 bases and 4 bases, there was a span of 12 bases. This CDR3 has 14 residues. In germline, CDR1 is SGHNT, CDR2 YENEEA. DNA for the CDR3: TGTGCCAGCAGGGTTACAGGGACCACCGGGGAGCTGTTTTTT. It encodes CASRVTGTTGELFF.

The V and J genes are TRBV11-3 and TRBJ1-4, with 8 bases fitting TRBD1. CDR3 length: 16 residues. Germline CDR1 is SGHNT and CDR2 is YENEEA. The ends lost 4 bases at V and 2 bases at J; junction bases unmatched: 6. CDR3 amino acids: CASSSGQGGTNEKLFF. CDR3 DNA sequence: TGTGCCAGCAGCTCTGGACAGGGAGGTACTAATGAAAAACTGTTTTTT.

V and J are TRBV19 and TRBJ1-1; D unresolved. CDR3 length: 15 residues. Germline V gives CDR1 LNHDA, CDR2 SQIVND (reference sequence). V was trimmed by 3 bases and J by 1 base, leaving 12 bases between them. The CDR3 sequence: CASSIEWRPNTEAFF. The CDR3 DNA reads TGTGCCAGTAGTATTGAGTGGAGGCCGAACACTGAAGCTTTCTTT.

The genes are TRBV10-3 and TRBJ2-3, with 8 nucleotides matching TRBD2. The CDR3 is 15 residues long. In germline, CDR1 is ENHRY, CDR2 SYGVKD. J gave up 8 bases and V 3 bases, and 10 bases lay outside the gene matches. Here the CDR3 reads CAISDIGGTSGTQYF. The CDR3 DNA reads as TGTGCCATCAGTGACATCGGAGGGACTAGTGGTACGCAGTATTTT.

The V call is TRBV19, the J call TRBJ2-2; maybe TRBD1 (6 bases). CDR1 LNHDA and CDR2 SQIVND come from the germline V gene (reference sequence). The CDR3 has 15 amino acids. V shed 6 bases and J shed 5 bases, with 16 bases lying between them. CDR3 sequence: CASREMAQGTGELFF. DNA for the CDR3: TGTGCCAGTAGGGAGATGGCACAGGGTACCGGGGAGCTGTTTTTT.

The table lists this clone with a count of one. Here the CDR3 DNA reads TGTGCCAGCGATGGGACAGGGCTCTATGGCTACACCTTC. It is translated as CASDGTGLYGYTF. This chain uses TRBV6-5 with TRBJ1-2; 9 bases map to TRBD1. J was trimmed by 4 bases and V by 8 bases; bases with no gene match: 5. There are 13 residues in the CDR3. Germline loops: CDR1 MNHEY, CDR2 SVGAGI.

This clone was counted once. Here the CDR3 reads CASSEARGSNQPQHF. The CDR3 DNA reads TGTGCCAGCAGTGAAGCCAGGGGGAGCAATCAGCCCCAGCATTTT. The gene calls are TRBV2 and TRBJ1-5; 7 bases align to TRBD1. V shed 0 bases and J 1 base; nucleotides not matched to a gene: 0. The CDR3 has 15 amino acids. CDR1 and CDR2 (germline): SNHLY, FYNNEI.

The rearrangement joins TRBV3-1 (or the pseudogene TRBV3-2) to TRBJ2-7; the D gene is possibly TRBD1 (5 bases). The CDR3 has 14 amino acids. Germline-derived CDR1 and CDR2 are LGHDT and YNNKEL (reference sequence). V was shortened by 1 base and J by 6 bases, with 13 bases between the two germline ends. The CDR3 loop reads CASSQAAGMGEQYF. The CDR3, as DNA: TGTGCCAGCAGCCAAGCGGCAGGGATGGGCGAGCAGTACTTC.

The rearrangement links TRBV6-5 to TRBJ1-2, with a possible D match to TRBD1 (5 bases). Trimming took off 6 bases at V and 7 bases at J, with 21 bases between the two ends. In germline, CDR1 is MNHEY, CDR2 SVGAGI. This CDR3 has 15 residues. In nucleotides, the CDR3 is TGTGCCAGCAGCGGGTATGGGGGGTTCAACGGTGGCTACACCTTC. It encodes CASSGYGGFNGGYTF.

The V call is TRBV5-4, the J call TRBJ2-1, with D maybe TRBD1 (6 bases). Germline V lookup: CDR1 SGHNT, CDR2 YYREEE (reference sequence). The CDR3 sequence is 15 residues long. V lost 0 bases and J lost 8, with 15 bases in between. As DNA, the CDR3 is TGTGCCAGCAGCTTGGCCAACAGGGCTGGCGATGAGCAGTTCTTC. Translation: CASSLANRAGDEQFF.

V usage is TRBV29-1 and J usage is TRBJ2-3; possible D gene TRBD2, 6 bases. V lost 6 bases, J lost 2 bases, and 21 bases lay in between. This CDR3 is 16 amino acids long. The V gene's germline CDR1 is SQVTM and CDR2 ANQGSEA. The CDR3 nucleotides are TGCAGCGTCGTACCTCTAGCGCTAAGGGTCACAGATACGCAGTATTTT. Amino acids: CSVVPLALRVTDTQYF.